This T cell receptor beta chain is from a study of control samples from healthy donors and cancer patients. The method was immunoSEQ multiplex PCR; TCRdb's version includes in-frame clones alone and lacks a portion of them. This sample has about 180,000 clones; roughly 94% occur once, and the top ten carry 1.3% to 1.5%. This CDR3 has 13 amino acids. With V trimmed by 5 bases and J by 3 bases, 2 bases remained unmatched. CDR1 is MNHEY and CDR2 is SVGEGT in the germline V gene. The chain recombines TRBV6-2 or TRBV6-3 with TRBJ2-5; 8 bases agree with TRBD1. This TCR was recovered from a woman between 18 and 29 years old in good health. The sequenced sample consisted of blood. The chain's CDR3 is CASSQGAEETQYF. In nucleotides, the CDR3 is TGTGCCAGCAGTCAGGGGGCGGAAGAGACCCAGTACTTC.